The source of this T cell receptor (beta chain) is a study of human T cells and chemical hapten exposure. Across the study: Sensitization applied 2% DPC to around 2 cm by around 2 cm of upper inner arm skin.

The CDR3 totals 11 residues. V was cut by 4 bases and J by 5 bases, with 5 bases left in between. This clonotype was detected ten times or more. The library put unique molecular identifiers onto individual cDNA molecules. Each CDR3 protein gets one entry after TCRdb re-called the RACE reads with MiXCR. The sample has 330,000 or so distinct CDR3 sequences, about 6.9% seen once. As to time point: patch test 2, 6 weeks after DPC sensitization. Noted treatment: therapeutic diphenylcyclopropenone sensitization with weekly scalp DPC. Blood was drawn before each patch test was applied. The receptor comes from a young woman with alopecia areata. Some clones in this sample may be carry-over from other donors' samples. Sample: whole blood, taken in connection with sensitization to the hapten diphenylcyclopropenone (DPC). The chain links TRBV12-3 or TRBV12-4 to TRBJ2-5; no firm D call. The CDR3 protein is CASSSLETQYF. The CDR3 DNA reads TGTGCCAGCAGTTCTCTGGAGACCCAGTACTTC.